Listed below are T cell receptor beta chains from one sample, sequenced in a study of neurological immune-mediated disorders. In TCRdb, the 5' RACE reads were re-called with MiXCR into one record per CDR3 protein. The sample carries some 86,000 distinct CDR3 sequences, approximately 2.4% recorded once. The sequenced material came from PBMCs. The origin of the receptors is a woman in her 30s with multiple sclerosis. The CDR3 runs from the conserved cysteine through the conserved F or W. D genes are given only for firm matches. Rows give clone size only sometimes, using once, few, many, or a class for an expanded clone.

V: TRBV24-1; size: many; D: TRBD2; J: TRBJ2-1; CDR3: CATSLADNEQFF; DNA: TGTGCCACCAGTCTAGCGGACAATGAGCAGTTCTTC
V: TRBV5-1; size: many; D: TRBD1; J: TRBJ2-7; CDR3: CASSQDRIPYEQYF; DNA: TGCGCCAGCAGCCAGGACAGGATCCCCTACGAGCAGTACTTC
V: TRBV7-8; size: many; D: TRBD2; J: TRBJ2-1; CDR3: CASSLGTSGNEQFF; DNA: TGTGCCAGCAGCTTAGGGACTAGCGGGAATGAGCAGTTCTTC
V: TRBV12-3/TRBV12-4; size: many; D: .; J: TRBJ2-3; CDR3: CASVAFPGNTQYF; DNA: TGTGCCAGCGTAGCCTTTCCGGGGAATACGCAGTATTTT
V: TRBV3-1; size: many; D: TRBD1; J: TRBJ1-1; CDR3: CASSRQGTEAFF; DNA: TGTGCCAGCAGCCGACAGGGGACTGAAGCTTTCTTT
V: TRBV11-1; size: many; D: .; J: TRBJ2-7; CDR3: CASSLAVSGEQYF; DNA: TGTGCCAGCAGCTTGGCCGTTTCGGGCGAGCAGTACTTC
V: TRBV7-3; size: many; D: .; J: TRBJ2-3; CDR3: CASSLKGGADTQYF; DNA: TGTGCCAGCAGCTTAAAGGGGGGGGCAGATACGCAGTATTTT
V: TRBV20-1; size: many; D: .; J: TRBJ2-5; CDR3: CSEVGIQETQYF; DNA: TGCAGTGAGGTTGGGATACAAGAGACCCAGTACTTC
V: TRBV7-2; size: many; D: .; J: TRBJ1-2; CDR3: CASSSQMNYGYTF; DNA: TGTGCCAGCAGCTCTCAGATGAACTATGGCTACACCTTC
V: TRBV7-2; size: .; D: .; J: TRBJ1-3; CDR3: CASSPQGSGNTIYF; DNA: TGTGCCAGCAGCCCACAGGGCTCTGGAAACACCATATATTTT
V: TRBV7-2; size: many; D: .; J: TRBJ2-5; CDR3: CASTPPETQYF; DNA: TGTGCCAGCACCCCTCCCGAGACCCAGTACTTC
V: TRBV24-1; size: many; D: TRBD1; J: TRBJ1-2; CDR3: CATSDAQDRANGYTF; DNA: TGTGCCACCAGTGATGCCCAGGACAGGGCCAATGGCTACACCTTC
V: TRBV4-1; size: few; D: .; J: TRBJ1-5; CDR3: CASSPRDGGSDQPQHF; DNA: TGCGCCAGCAGCCCCCGGGACGGGGGCTCTGATCAGCCCCAGCATTTT
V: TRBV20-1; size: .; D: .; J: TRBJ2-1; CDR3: CSDRDSGVHEQFF; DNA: TGCAGTGATAGAGATTCGGGGGTCCATGAGCAGTTCTTC
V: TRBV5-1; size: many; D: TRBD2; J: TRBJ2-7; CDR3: CASSSGTSDREQYF; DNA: TGCGCCAGCAGCTCCGGAACTAGCGACCGGGAGCAGTACTTC
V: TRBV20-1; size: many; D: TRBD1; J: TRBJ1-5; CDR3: CSADLGQGEQPQHF; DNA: TGCAGTGCCGACCTGGGACAGGGGGAACAGCCCCAGCATTTT
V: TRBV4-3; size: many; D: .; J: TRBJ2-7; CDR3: CASSQDRFAYEQYF; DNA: TGCGCCAGCAGCCAAGATAGGTTCGCCTACGAGCAGTACTTC
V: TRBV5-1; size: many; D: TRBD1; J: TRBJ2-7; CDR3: CASSLAQGAYEQYF; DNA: TGCGCCAGCAGCTTGGCCCAGGGGGCCTACGAGCAGTACTTC
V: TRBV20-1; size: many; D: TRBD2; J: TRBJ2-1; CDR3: CSATVTSDNEQFF; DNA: TGCAGTGCTACAGTGACTAGCGACAATGAGCAGTTCTTC
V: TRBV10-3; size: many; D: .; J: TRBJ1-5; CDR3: CAISAGSRGPFGEPQHF; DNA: TGTGCCATCAGTGCAGGGAGTCGGGGACCATTCGGAGAGCCCCAGCATTTT
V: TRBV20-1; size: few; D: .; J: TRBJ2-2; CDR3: CSARSQLNTGELFF; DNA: TGCAGTGCTAGGTCCCAGCTGAACACCGGGGAGCTGTTTTTT
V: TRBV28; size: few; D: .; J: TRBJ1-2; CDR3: CASSFIGGARGYGYTF; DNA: TGTGCCAGCAGTTTTATCGGCGGGGCCCGGGGCTATGGCTACACCTTC
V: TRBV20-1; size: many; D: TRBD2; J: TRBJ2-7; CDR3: CSAREAGEAYEQYF; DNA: TGCAGTGCTAGAGAAGCGGGAGAAGCCTACGAGCAGTACTTC